Shown below are 2 T cell receptor beta chains from a single sample sequenced in a study of T cell responses to AZD1222 COVID-19 vaccine. The protocol was immunoSEQ multiplex PCR, while the TCRdb copy is restricted to in-frame clones and leaves out a portion. The sample carries over 75,000 clones, 89% recorded once. The sequencing used peripheral blood, collected on day 0 of AZD1222 vaccination. These receptors originate from an adult in good health.

The chain is built from TRBV7-9 and TRBJ2-7, with 8 bases lining up with TRBD2. This CDR3 has 14 residues. With V trimmed by 5 bases and J by 3 bases, 6 bases remained unmatched. Germline CDR1 and CDR2: SEHNR and FQNEAQ (reference sequence). CDR3 DNA: TGTGCCAGCAGCCCCGACGGGGGGGACTACGAGCAGTACTTC. It encodes CASSPDGGDYEQYF.

V usage is TRBV5-1 and J usage is TRBJ1-2; D gene uncertain. CDR3 length equals 15 residues. The V end was cut by 0 bases, the J end by 5 bases, with 14 bases between. CDR1 is SGHRS, CDR2 YFSETQ, per germline. CDR3: CASSLASGDPYGYTF. The CDR3 DNA is TGCGCCAGCAGCTTGGCCTCAGGAGATCCATATGGCTACACCTTC.